One sample yielded the 18 T cell receptor beta chains listed below, sequenced in a study of shared clonotypes between healthy human individuals (TCRdb year 2020). The method behind the library was the immunoSEQ multiplex PCR assay. TCRdb took this table from immuneACCESS and kept in-frame rearrangements with V and J called. Such tables lack part of the clones; where checked against another copy, unresolved V genes explain under half of the gap, and the rest is unexplained. The sample data list under 2,500,000 clones, and about 94% of these were observed just once. The ten most abundant clones make up approximately 0.13% of the sample. Sequencing used naive CD4+ T cells sorted from blood. The cell subset or site label, read with the paper, signifies: CD45RA+ positively selected. These receptor sequences come from a young man in good health.

With regard to this clone: Additional DNA sequences in this sample encode the identical CDR3. CDR3 sequence (DNA): TGTGCCAGCAGCCGGGACCCCACTGAAGCTTTCTTT. Translating it yields CASSRDPTEAFF. This chain uses TRBV6-5 with TRBJ1-1, with a weak D call TRBD1 (5 bases). The germline CDR1 and CDR2 sequences are MNHEY and SVGAGI. V was shortened by 6 bases and J by 4 bases, with 9 bases between the two germline ends. This CDR3 comprises 12 residues.

V gene TRBV7-9 combines with J gene TRBJ2-2; D call uncertain. CDR1 SEHNR and CDR2 FQNEAQ come from the germline V gene (reference sequence). V lost 5 bases to trimming and J lost 6 bases, with 19 bases between them. The CDR3 totals 16 residues. The CDR3 bases are TGTGCCAGCAGCCCCGAATCCGGTATACGTCCCGGGGAGCTGTTTTTT. It codes for CASSPESGIRPGELFF.

As concerns this clone: Other DNA sequences within the sample encode an identical CDR3. This chain joins TRBV9 and TRBJ2-3, with 9 positions matching TRBD2. Germline CDR1 SGDLS, CDR2 YYNGEE. V trimming: 4 bases; J trimming: 0 bases; junction bases outside the gene matches: 0. This CDR3 comprises 14 residues. This CDR3 reads CASSTSGSTDTQYF. CDR3 nucleotides: TGTGCCAGCAGCACTAGCGGGAGCACAGATACGCAGTATTTT.

The gene calls are TRBV5-1 and TRBJ2-5; 10 bases agree with TRBD2. CDR3 length: 16 residues. The junction had 7 bases not matched to a gene; V was cut back by 0 bases and J by 5 bases. In germline, CDR1 is SGHRS, CDR2 YFSETQ. CDR3 loop: CASSLGASGSGETQYF. CDR3 nucleotide sequence: TGCGCCAGCAGCTTGGGGGCTAGCGGGAGTGGGGAGACCCAGTACTTC.

The chain combines TRBV7-9 with TRBJ2-1; D is uncertain. The CDR3 spans 12 residues. Germline V gives CDR1 SEHNR, CDR2 FQNEAQ (reference sequence). Trimming removed 5 bases at V and 9 bases at J, with 11 bases between. CDR3 protein: CASSPTRAEQFF. The CDR3 nucleotides are TGTGCCAGCAGCCCCACCCGCGCTGAGCAGTTCTTC.

The rearrangement uses TRBV4-1 and TRBJ2-5, with TRBD2 matching 12 bases. From germline, CDR1 is MGHRA and CDR2 YSYEKL. The CDR3 sequence is 15 residues long. V shed 4 bases and J 4 bases; nucleotides not matched to a gene: 4. The CDR3 loop is CASSLSSGGGETQYF. For the CDR3, the DNA is TGCGCCAGCAGCCTATCTAGCGGGGGGGGAGAGACCCAGTACTTC.

The rearrangement uses TRBV6-5 and TRBJ1-6; no clear D. Trimming stripped 2 bases from V and 6 bases from J, with 8 bases between. Per germline, CDR1 MNHEY and CDR2 SVGAGI. This CDR3 has 14 residues. CDR3 loop: CASSYREGNSPLHF. The DNA of the CDR3 is TGTGCCAGCAGTTACAGGGAGGGTAATTCACCCCTCCACTTT.

The chain is built from TRBV30 and TRBJ1-2; D unresolved. Germline V lookup: CDR1 GTSNPN, CDR2 SVGIG (reference sequence). Trimming left V 0 bases short and J 1 base short, with 3 bases between. The CDR3 is 12 residues long. CDR3 sequence reads: CAWSVFNYGYTF. As DNA, the CDR3 is TGTGCCTGGAGTGTATTTAACTATGGCTACACCTTC. The full variable domain, in which reference TRBV30 and TRBJ1-2 provide the parts outside the CDR3, is SQTIHQWPATLVQPVGSPLSLECTVEGTSNPNLYWYRQAAGRGLQLLFYSVGIGQISSEVPQNLSASRPQDRQFILSSKKLLLSDSGFYLCAWSVFNYGYTFGSGTRLTVV.

V is TRBV11-2 and J is TRBJ2-3, with TRBD1 identical over 8 bases. The CDR3 is 13 amino acids. Germline assignment: CDR1 SGHAT and CDR2 FQNNGV. The trim removed 5 bases at V and 7 bases at J, leaving 5 bases unmatched. CDR3: CASSPGDRNTQYF. As DNA, the CDR3 is TGTGCCAGCAGCCCCGGGGACAGGAATACGCAGTATTTT.

This chain connects TRBV19 to TRBJ1-2, with a possible D match to TRBD1 (6 bases). CDR1 and CDR2 (germline): LNHDA, SQIVND (reference sequence). The V gene lost 8 bases and the J gene lost 5 bases, with 18 bases spanning the gap. The CDR3 extends over 14 amino acids. DNA for the CDR3: TGTGCCAGTGGTGACCAGGGGATAGGGTATGGCTACACCTTC. Its translation: CASGDQGIGYGYTF.

The chain combines TRBV4-3 with TRBJ1-6, with unresolved D. Germline V CDR1 and CDR2: LGHNA, YSLEER. CDR3 size: 15 residues. Trimming shortened V by 0 bases and J by 10 bases, and 13 bases separated the two germline ends. The CDR3 loop is CASSQDMGKRSPLHF. The CDR3 region has the DNA TGCGCCAGCAGCCAAGATATGGGGAAAAGATCACCCCTCCACTTT.

This chain joins TRBV6-5 and TRBJ2-4; 7 nucleotides align to TRBD2. J gave up 7 bases and V 10 bases, and 16 bases lay outside the gene matches. In germline, CDR1 is MNHEY, CDR2 SVGAGI. The CDR3 loop spans 15 amino acids. The CDR3 bases are TGTGCCACCCTAAGCCGTGGGACTAATGGTAACATTCAGTACTTC. Translating it yields CATLSRGTNGNIQYF.

CDR3 region: CASSPSGQGWVVAKNIQYF. CDR3 DNA sequence: TGTGCCAGCAGCCCATCGGGACAGGGGTGGGTCGTAGCCAAAAACATTCAGTACTTC. The chain combines TRBV7-2 with TRBJ2-4; TRBD1 matches at 10 bases. V lost 5 bases to trimming and J lost 0 bases; unmatched junction nucleotides: 13. The CDR3 has 19 amino acids. Per the germline V gene, CDR1 is SGHTA and CDR2 is FQGNSA.

The V gene is TRBV6-5, the J gene TRBJ2-7; D is unresolved. CDR3 length equals 13 residues. The V gene's germline CDR1 is MNHEY and CDR2 SVGAGI. Deletions cut 3 bases from V and 2 bases from J, with 8 bases between. The CDR3 loop is CASSYGEAYEQYF. In DNA, the CDR3 is TGTGCCAGCAGTTATGGTGAGGCCTACGAGCAGTACTTC.

The rearrangement uses TRBV28 and TRBJ2-7; 9 bases line up with TRBD2. J gave up 2 bases and V 5 bases, and 4 bases lay outside the gene matches. Germline values: CDR1 MDHEN, CDR2 SYDVKM. There are 14 residues in the CDR3. The CDR3 region is CASSAAGGAYEQYF. CDR3 in DNA: TGTGCCAGCAGTGCCGCGGGAGGGGCCTACGAGCAGTACTTC. Complete variable domain (other parts from reference TRBV28 and TRBJ2-7): DVKVTQSSRYLVKRTGEKVFLECVQDMDHENMFWYRQDPGLGLRLIYFSYDVKMKEKGDIPEGYSVSREKKERFSLILESASTNQTSMYLCASSAAGGAYEQYFGPGTRLTVT.

The chain links TRBV6-6 to TRBJ2-7; 7 bases fit TRBD1. The CDR3 runs to 15 residues. The V gene end was trimmed by 5 bases and the J gene end by 2 bases; junction bases not matched to a gene: 9. Germline CDR1 and CDR2: MNHNY and SVGAGI (reference sequence). CDR3 protein: CASSPSGTATYEQYF. Here the CDR3 DNA reads TGTGCCAGCAGTCCCTCCGGGACAGCCACCTACGAGCAGTACTTC.

V usage is TRBV15 and J usage is TRBJ1-2; 8 bases agree with TRBD1. V was clipped by 8 bases and J by 4 bases; unmatched bases: 9. This CDR3 is built from 14 residues. CDR1 and CDR2 (germline): LNHNV, YYDKDF (reference sequence). CDR3 DNA sequence: TGTGCCACCCGCCAAAGGACAGGGCTCTATGGCTACACCTTC. Its translation is CATRQRTGLYGYTF.

V and J are TRBV11-3 and TRBJ2-3; no clear D gene. The length of the CDR3 is 13 residues. Germline assignment: CDR1 SGHNT and CDR2 YENEEA. Trimming took off 10 bases at V and 2 bases at J, with 13 bases between the two ends. DNA of the CDR3: TGTGCCATAGAAGGAGAAATCACAGATACGCAGTATTTT. This translates into CAIEGEITDTQYF.